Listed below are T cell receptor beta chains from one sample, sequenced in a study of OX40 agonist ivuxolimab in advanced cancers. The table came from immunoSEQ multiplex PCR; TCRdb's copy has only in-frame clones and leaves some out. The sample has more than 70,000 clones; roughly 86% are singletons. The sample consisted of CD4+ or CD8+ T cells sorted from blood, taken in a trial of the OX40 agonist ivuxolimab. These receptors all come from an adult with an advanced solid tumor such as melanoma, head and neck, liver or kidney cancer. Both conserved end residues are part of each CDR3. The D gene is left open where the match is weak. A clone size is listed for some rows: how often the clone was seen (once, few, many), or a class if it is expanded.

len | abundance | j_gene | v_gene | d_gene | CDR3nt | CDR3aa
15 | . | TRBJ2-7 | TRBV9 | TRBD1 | TGTGCCAGCAGCGTATCCGGGACAGGGGTGGCCGAGCAGTACTTC | CASSVSGTGVAEQYF
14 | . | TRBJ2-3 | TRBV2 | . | TGTGCCACCCGGCCTCTTACTAGCACAGATACGCAGTATTTT | CATRPLTSTDTQYF
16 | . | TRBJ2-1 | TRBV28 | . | TGTGCCAGCAGTTTTTCACTCGTGAGCTCCTACAATGAGCAGTTCTTC | CASSFSLVSSYNEQFF
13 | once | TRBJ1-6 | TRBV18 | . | TGTGCCAGCTCACCGGAACAGGAGTCACCCCTCCACTTT | CASSPEQESPLHF
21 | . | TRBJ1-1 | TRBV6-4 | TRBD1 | TGTGCCAGCAGAGACCGCCAGGACAGGGGGCGAGGCTCAAGTAGGTACACTGAAGCTTTCTTT | CASRDRQDRGRGSSRYTEAFF
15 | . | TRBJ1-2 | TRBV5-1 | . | TGCGCCAGCAGCTTGACGTCACCCGCTAACTATGGCTACACCTTC | CASSLTSPANYGYTF
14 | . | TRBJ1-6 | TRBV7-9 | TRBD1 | TGTGCCAGCAGCTTAAAGGGGGCGAAGTCACCCCTCCACTTT | CASSLKGAKSPLHF
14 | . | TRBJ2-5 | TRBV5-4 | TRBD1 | TGTGCCAGCAGCCCGGGACAGGGAAAGGAGACCCAGTACTTC | CASSPGQGKETQYF
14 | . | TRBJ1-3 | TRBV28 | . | TGTGCCAGCAGGTCCGGGTCCCCTGGAAACACCATATATTTT | CASRSGSPGNTIYF
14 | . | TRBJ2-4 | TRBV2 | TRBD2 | TGTGCCAGCAGTGAACTAGCGGTTGGGAACATTCAGTACTTC | CASSELAVGNIQYF
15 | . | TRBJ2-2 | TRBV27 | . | TGTGCCAGCAGTTTCTATGGGGCAAACACCGGGGAGCTGTTTTTT | CASSFYGANTGELFF
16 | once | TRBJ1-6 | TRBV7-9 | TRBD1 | TGTGCCAGCAACCCAGTCCAGGGGGATCGGAATTCACCCCTCCACTTT | CASNPVQGDRNSPLHF
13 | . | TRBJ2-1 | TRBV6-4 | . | TGTGCCAGCAGTGAACGCGGGGGCGATGAGCAGTTCTTC | CASSERGGDEQFF
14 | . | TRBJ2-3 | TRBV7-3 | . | TGTGCCAGCAGTCGCCTGGGGGGCGCAGATACGCAGTATTTT | CASSRLGGADTQYF
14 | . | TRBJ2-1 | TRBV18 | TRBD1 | TGTGCCAGCTCACCGGAGGGACAGGGCTTAAGGCAGTTCTTC | CASSPEGQGLRQFF
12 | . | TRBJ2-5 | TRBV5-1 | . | TGCGCCAGCAGGGGTAGCCGAGAGACCCAGTACTTC | CASRGSRETQYF
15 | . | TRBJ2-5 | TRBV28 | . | TGTGCCAGCATCGGGGGAATCACCTCCCAAGAGACCCAGTACTTC | CASIGGITSQETQYF
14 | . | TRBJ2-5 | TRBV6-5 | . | TGTGCCAGCAGTAGGAATCCTAGCGTCGAGACCCAGTACTTC | CASSRNPSVETQYF
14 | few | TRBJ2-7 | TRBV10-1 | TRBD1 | TGCGCCAGCAGCCGGGACAGGGGAGCGGGGGAGCAGTACTTC | CASSRDRGAGEQYF
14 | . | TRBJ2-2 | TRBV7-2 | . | TGTGCCAGCAGCTTAGCGTCAGACACCGGGGAGCTGTTTTTT | CASSLASDTGELFF
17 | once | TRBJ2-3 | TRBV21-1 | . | TGTGCCAGCAGCAAAGCCAGAGGGCAGGGGGCTTCGGATACGCAGTATTTT | CASSKARGQGASDTQYF
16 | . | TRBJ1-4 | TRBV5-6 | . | TGTGCCAGCAGCGCTAGGTCAGGGCCTTTTAATGAAAAACTGTTTTTT | CASSARSGPFNEKLFF
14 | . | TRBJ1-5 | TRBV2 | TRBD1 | TGTGCCAGCAGTCCGGACAGGGGTGGTCAGCCCCAGCATTTT | CASSPDRGGQPQHF
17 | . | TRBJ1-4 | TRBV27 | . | TGTGCCAGCAGTTTAATTAAGTCGACGGGGGCTAATGAAAAACTGTTTTTT | CASSLIKSTGANEKLFF
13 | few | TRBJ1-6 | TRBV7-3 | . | TGTGCCAGCAGCGAAGGCGTAGGATCACCCCTCCACTTT | CASSEGVGSPLHF
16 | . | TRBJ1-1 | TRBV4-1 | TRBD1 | TGCGCCAGCAGCCCTGTCTTGGACAGGACCTCCTTTGAAGCTTTCTTT | CASSPVLDRTSFEAFF
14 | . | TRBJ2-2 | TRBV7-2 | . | TGTGCCAGCAGCTTAAAACCGATGACCGGGGAGCTGTTTTTT | CASSLKPMTGELFF
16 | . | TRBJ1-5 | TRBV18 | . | TGTGCCAGCTCAGCACAATACGGGGCCAACGATCAGCCCCAGCATTTT | CASSAQYGANDQPQHF
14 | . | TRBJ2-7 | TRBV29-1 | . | TGCAGCGTGGGGCGACGGGACAAGATCGGGGAGCAGTACTTC | CSVGRRDKIGEQYF
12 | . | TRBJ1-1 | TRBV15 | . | TGTGCCACCAGCAGAGAGGGGGCTGAAGCTTTCTTT | CATSREGAEAFF
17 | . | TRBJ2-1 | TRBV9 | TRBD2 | TGTGCCAGCAGCTCCCACGCGGGGGGCCTGCCCTACAATGAGCAGTTCTTC | CASSSHAGGLPYNEQFF
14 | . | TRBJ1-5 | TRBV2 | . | TGTGCCAGCAGTGAAGCGCGAGGGGATCAGCCCCAGCATTTT | CASSEARGDQPQHF
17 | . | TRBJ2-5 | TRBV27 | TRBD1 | TGTGCCAGCAGCCTAAGACAGGGTGGAGTCCCCCAAGAGACCCAGTACTTC | CASSLRQGGVPQETQYF
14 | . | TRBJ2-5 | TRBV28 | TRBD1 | TGTGCCAGCAGTCCCTCGGACAGGCAAGAGACCCAGTACTTC | CASSPSDRQETQYF
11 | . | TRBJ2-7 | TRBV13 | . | TGTGCCAGCAGCTCCCGTCGCGAGCAGTACTTC | CASSSRREQYF
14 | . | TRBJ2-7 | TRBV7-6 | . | TGTGCCAGCAGCTTAGGTCCAGGAATCTACGAGCAGTACTTC | CASSLGPGIYEQYF
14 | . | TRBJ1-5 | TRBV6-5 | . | TGTGCCATCAGAGCGTCAGGGGAAGGACAGCCCCAGCATTTT | CAIRASGEGQPQHF
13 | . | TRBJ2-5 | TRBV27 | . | TGTGCCAGCCCCCGGGGGCCCGGGGAGACCCAGTACTTC | CASPRGPGETQYF
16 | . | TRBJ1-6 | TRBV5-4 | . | TGTGCCAGCAGCTCACCAGGGAGCTCCTATAATTCACCCCTCCACTTT | CASSSPGSSYNSPLHF
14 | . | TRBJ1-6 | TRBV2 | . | TGTGCCAGCAGTGTCGGCCCTTCGGGTTCACCCCTCCACTTT | CASSVGPSGSPLHF
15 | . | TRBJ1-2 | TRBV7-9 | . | TGTGCCAGCAGCCCTCGACAGGCCTTGGGCTATGGCTACACCTTC | CASSPRQALGYGYTF
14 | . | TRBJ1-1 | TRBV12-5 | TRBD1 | TGTGCTAGTGGTTTACAGGGGGCGCAGACTGAAGCTTTCTTT | CASGLQGAQTEAFF
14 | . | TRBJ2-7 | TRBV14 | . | TGTGCCAGCAGCCGTCAACAGGGAGAATACGAGCAGTACTTC | CASSRQQGEYEQYF